The clone carrying this TCR beta chain was recorded a few times. The sample is drawn from a study of CD8+ T cells in alopecia areata. Sequencing templates came from extracted RNA that was reverse transcribed into cDNA. This table comes from immunoSEQ multiplex PCR, and its TCRdb copy is limited to in-frame clones, with some not included. The repertoire holds 110,000 or so clones, with 50% to 75% as singletons. Germline V gene data show CDR1 as GTSNPN and CDR2 as SVGIG (reference sequence). Losses at the gene ends were 2 bases for V and 2 bases for J; bases not matched to a gene: 7. The CDR3 extends over 17 amino acids. As for treatment: oral pan-JAK inhibitor, 5-10 mg twice daily.

This clonotype was obtained from a human donor with alopecia areata. The starting material was CD8+ T cells sorted from blood, obtained at week 4, from a patient treated with tofacitinib. The chain links TRBV30 to TRBJ2-1; 12 nucleotides match TRBD2. The CDR3 protein is CAWSLPSGGAPYNEQFF. The CDR3 DNA reads as TGTGCCTGGAGTTTGCCTAGCGGGGGGGCTCCCTACAATGAGCAGTTCTTC.